This TCR beta chain derives from a study of shared clonotypes between healthy human individuals. Only in-frame clones appear in the TCRdb table, and some are missing; sequencing was by immunoSEQ multiplex PCR. This table has about 2.5 million clones, approximately 90% appearing once. The CDR3 has 17 residues. Germline loops: CDR1 SGDLS, CDR2 YYNGEE. Losses at the gene ends were 4 bases for V and 2 bases for J; bases not matched to a gene: 14. Sequencing was done on a sample of naive CD4+ T cells from PBMCs. The sample's subset: CD45RA+ positively selected. V and J are TRBV9 and TRBJ2-7; TRBD1 aligns across 8 bases. The sequence was obtained from a man between 18 and 35 years old in good health. Some clones in this sample may be carry-over from other donors' samples. The CDR3 loop is CASSLRPGTGVPYEQYF. The CDR3 bases are TGTGCCAGCAGCTTACGTCCCGGGACAGGAGTGCCCTACGAGCAGTACTTC.